This is a list of T cell receptor beta chains from one sample in a study of cytomegalovirus exposure and HLA in healthy donors. Produced via immunoSEQ multiplex PCR; TCRdb's table is partial and in-frame only. The sample lists 200,000 to 250,000 clones, approximately 87% seen once, with roughly 5.5% in the top ten. Sequences were obtained from PBMCs. The receptors originated from a woman aged 18-29 years in good health and CMV-seronegative. The CDR3 runs from the conserved cysteine through the conserved F or W. The D gene is left open where the match is weak. Only part of the rows carry a size: once, few, many, or a class if the clone is expanded.

>TRBJ1-5|13|-|TRBD1|TRBV19
TGTGCCACCCAGGGACAGGGAGTTCAGCCCCAGCATTTT
CATQGQGVQPQHF
>TRBJ2-5|13|-|-|TRBV10-3
TGTGCCATCAGCGGGGAAAACCAAGAGACCCAGTACTTC
CAISGENQETQYF
>TRBJ2-7|14|-|-|TRBV6-1
TGTGCCAGCAGTGTCGAGCCTGTCCCCGACGAGCAGTACTTC
CASSVEPVPDEQYF
>TRBJ2-7|13|few|-|TRBV27
TGTGCCAGCAGTTTATTGGGAACCTACGAGCAGTACTTC
CASSLLGTYEQYF
>TRBJ1-1|14|once|-|TRBV5-4
TGTGCCAGCAGCTTTGCAGGGAGAAACACTGAAGCTTTCTTT
CASSFAGRNTEAFF
>TRBJ1-1|15|-|TRBD1|TRBV5-1
TGCGCCAGCAGCTCCCCGACAGGGATGAACACTGAAGCTTTCTTT
CASSSPTGMNTEAFF
>TRBJ2-1|16|-|-|TRBV7-3
TGTGCCAGCAGCTTAAATTCAGGGGAACTTTACAATGAGCAGTTCTTC
CASSLNSGELYNEQFF
>TRBJ1-2|15|-|-|TRBV18
TGTGCCAGCTCCCAGGCACCCCAGAGGAGCTATGGCTACACCTTC
CASSQAPQRSYGYTF
>TRBJ2-3|13|-|-|TRBV19
TGTGCCAGCCGGGAAACCACCACAGATACGCAGTATTTT
CASRETTTDTQYF
>TRBJ1-4|13|-|-|TRBV30
TGTGCCTGGAGTGCCCAGACAAATGAAAAACTGTTTTTT
CAWSAQTNEKLFF
>TRBJ1-4|16|-|TRBD1|TRBV30
TGTGCCTGGAGCCGGGACAGGGGGCTTTTGCATGAAAAACTGTTTTTT
CAWSRDRGLLHEKLFF
>TRBJ1-2|15|once|TRBD1|TRBV27
TGTGCCAGCAGTCTCCGACAGGGGCATGGCTATGGCTACACCTTC
CASSLRQGHGYGYTF
>TRBJ1-1|14|-|-|TRBV11-3
TGTGCCAGCAGCTTCGGGGGGCTGGACACTGAAGCTTTCTTT
CASSFGGLDTEAFF
>TRBJ2-5|19|-|TRBD2|TRBV27
TGTGCCAGCAGTTTATCGATCGGGACTAGCGGGAGGGCCGGAGAGACCCAGTACTTC
CASSLSIGTSGRAGETQYF
>TRBJ1-5|15|-|TRBD1|TRBV15
TGTGCCACCAGCACAAGGACAGGGAGTAGTCAGCCCCAGCATTTT
CATSTRTGSSQPQHF
>TRBJ2-5|15|-|-|TRBV4-2
TGTGCCAGCAGCCAAGATCGGGACTCAAAAGAGACCCAGTACTTC
CASSQDRDSKETQYF
>TRBJ2-7|14|-|TRBD1|TRBV29-1
TGCAGCGTCCTCCTACGGGACAGGGGCCACGAGCAGTACTTC
CSVLLRDRGHEQYF
>TRBJ1-5|13|once|-|TRBV2
TGTGCCAGCAGTAATGGGGTCCGGGCGCCCCAGCATTTT
CASSNGVRAPQHF
>TRBJ1-4|13|-|TRBD1|TRBV7-3
TGTGCCAGCAGCCGGGACAGGGGAGAAAAACTGTTTTTT
CASSRDRGEKLFF
>TRBJ1-5|15|-|TRBD1|TRBV18
TGTGCCAGCTCACCCGGGACAGCAAGCAATCAGCCCCAGCATTTT
CASSPGTASNQPQHF
>TRBJ2-7|13|once|TRBD1|TRBV6-1
TGTGCCAGCAGTGAAAATTACGGGACAGGGCTGTACTTC
CASSENYGTGLYF
>TRBJ1-2|15|-|-|TRBV2
TGTGCCAGCAGTGACCCGGGGGAGAATATATATGGCTACACCTTC
CASSDPGENIYGYTF
>TRBJ1-2|15|-|-|TRBV5-6
TGTGCCAGCAGCTTGGACCAGGTCCCTAACTATGGCTACACCTTC
CASSLDQVPNYGYTF
>TRBJ1-1|12|-|-|TRBV29-1
TGCAGCGTTGAAGAGGGCAGGACTGAAGCTTTCTTT
CSVEEGRTEAFF
>TRBJ1-2|14|once|-|TRBV5-5
TGTGCCAGCAGCTTGCTGGACAATGGCTATGGCTACACCTTC
CASSLLDNGYGYTF
>TRBJ2-5|15|-|TRBD2|TRBV6-6
TGTGCCAGCAGAGGACTAGCGGGAAACCAAGAGACCCAGTACTTC
CASRGLAGNQETQYF
>TRBJ1-4|17|few|-|TRBV7-8
TGTGCCAGCAGCTTAGTAGGAGGGGGGACAACTAATGAAAAACTGTTTTTT
CASSLVGGGTTNEKLFF
>TRBJ2-7|18|-|TRBD2|TRBV9
TGTGCCAGCAGCGTATCAGCGGGAGAGGCCGGATATCCCTACGAGCAGTACTTC
CASSVSAGEAGYPYEQYF
>TRBJ1-2|18|few|TRBD1|TRBV27
TGTGCCAGCAGTTACCTTGTGGAAAATTGGACAGGGAAGAATGGCTACACCTTC
CASSYLVENWTGKNGYTF
>TRBJ1-1|14|-|-|TRBV6-4
TGTGCCAGCAGTGTCGAATACAGGAACACTGAAGCTTTCTTT
CASSVEYRNTEAFF
>TRBJ1-5|15|once|TRBD1|TRBV4-1
TGCGCCAGCAGCCAGGCTGACAGGGATTTTCAGCCCCAGCATTTT
CASSQADRDFQPQHF
>TRBJ2-3|15|once|TRBD1|TRBV30
TGTGCCTCCTCTGGAGGACAGGGTTCAGCAGATACGCAGTATTTT
CASSGGQGSADTQYF
>TRBJ2-2|15|once|-|TRBV5-4
TGTGCCAGCAGCATCGGGACTCTCGGGGCCGGGGAGCTGTTTTTT
CASSIGTLGAGELFF
>TRBJ2-7|13|-|-|TRBV30
TGTGCCTGGAGTGTATACAGGCCGGGCGAGCAGTACTTC
CAWSVYRPGEQYF
>TRBJ1-2|14|-|TRBD1|TRBV30
TGTGCCTGGAGGGCCCCCCCAGGGACAGAGAGCTACACCTTC
CAWRAPPGTESYTF
>TRBJ1-5|13|-|-|TRBV2
TGTGCCAGCAGTGCTGAGTTCAATCAGCCCCAGCATTTT
CASSAEFNQPQHF
>TRBJ2-7|12|once|TRBD1|TRBV5-1
TGCGCCAGCAGCCCGACAGGGGACGAGCAGTACTTC
CASSPTGDEQYF
>TRBJ1-2|17|-|-|TRBV6-1
TGTGCCAGCAGTGATGCCTCGGATCCCAATAGCAACTATGGCTACACCTTC
CASSDASDPNSNYGYTF
>TRBJ2-3|14|-|-|TRBV6-1
TGTGCCGGCTGGACGGGGATAAGCACAGATACGCAGTATTTT
CAGWTGISTDTQYF
>TRBJ1-3|14|-|-|TRBV28
TGTGCCACGGCGGCAGCCAGCTCTGGAAACACCATATATTTT
CATAAASSGNTIYF
>TRBJ1-1|16|few|-|TRBV19
TGTGCCAGTAGTTCCCAACCCCGGGTGGGGAACACTGAAGCTTTCTTT
CASSSQPRVGNTEAFF
>TRBJ2-7|14|-|-|TRBV9
TGTGCCAGCAGCCCCGGGGAGACTTCCTACGAGCAGTACTTC
CASSPGETSYEQYF